Sequencing of this T cell receptor beta chain was carried out in a study of preoperative IRX-2 immunotherapy in early breast cancer. The method was immunoSEQ multiplex PCR; TCRdb's version includes in-frame clones alone and lacks a portion of them. The sample has approximately 28,000 clones; over 65% are singletons. As to treatment: preoperative locoregional IRX-2 cytokine immunotherapy. The CDR3 has 15 residues. The V and J ends lost 1 base and 2 bases respectively, with 8 bases between them. The germline V gene encodes CDR1 LNHNV and CDR2 YYDKDF (reference sequence). This chain uses TRBV15 with TRBJ1-4, with a possible D match to TRBD1 (5 bases). This clonotype was obtained from a human donor with breast cancer. The specimen was taken from a patient treated with IRX-2 immunotherapy. For the CDR3, the DNA is TGTGCCACCAGCAGAGGGGGGTCGACTAATGAAAAACTGTTTTTT. This sequence encodes CATSRGGSTNEKLFF.